The next 2 T cell receptor beta chains were all read from a single sample in a study of CD8 T cells in ankylosing spondylitis. TCRdb processed the 5' RACE reads anew with MiXCR; each CDR3 protein has one entry. The profile shows about 130,000 distinct CDR3 sequences, 9.3% of them singletons. Sequencing input: blood, either unsorted or a sorted T cell fraction (not recorded which). The receptors here all came from a male donor with ankylosing spondylitis or in good health (not recorded which).

The sample holds many counts of this clonotype. V usage is TRBV6-2 or TRBV6-3 and J usage is TRBJ2-7, with D maybe TRBD1 (5 bases). CDR3 length: 15 residues. The V gene's germline CDR1 is MNHEY and CDR2 SVGEGT. The germline V and J ends were trimmed by 0 bases and 5 bases, with 14 bases remaining between them. The CDR3 sequence: CASSYSTSGFHEQYF. In DNA form, the CDR3 reads TGTGCCAGCAGTTACTCGACGTCAGGGTTTCACGAGCAGTACTTC.

This clonotype was recorded only once. Since the CDR3 does not end with the conserved phenylalanine or tryptophan, this likely comes from a read error. The chain carries TRBV9 and TRBJ2-7; maybe TRBD1 (6 bases). Germline values: CDR1 SGDLS, CDR2 YYNGEE. CDR3 length equals 14 residues. Between the trimmed V and J ends, which lost 3 bases and 2 bases, there was a span of 12 bases. The CDR3 reads CASSAQGAAYEQYS. The CDR3 DNA is TGTGCCAGCAGCGCACAGGGAGCGGCCTACGAGCAGTACTCC.